A single sample is the source of the 19 T cell receptor beta chains below, sequenced in a study of T cell clonotyping in hematopoietic cell transplantation. The repertoire was sequenced with immunoSEQ multiplex PCR; TCRdb's copy has only in-frame clones and lacks some. Of roughly 28,000 clones listed, just over 90% are singletons. Time point of the sample: recipient sample about 28 days before transplant, after cytoreduction. Here the sequenced sample was peripheral blood mononuclear cells, taken before stem cell transplant. These receptors all come from a man aged 50-59 years with acute myeloid leukemia. Some clones in this sample may be carry-over from other donors' samples.

J is TRBJ2-2 and V is TRBV7-3, with TRBD2 matching over 9 bases. The germline gives CDR1 SGHTA, CDR2 FQGTGA. The CDR3 sequence is 18 residues long. The trim removed 0 bases at V and 4 bases at J, leaving 9 bases unmatched. CDR3 nucleotides: TGTGCCAGCAGCTTAACCGCTAGCGGGGTGGGTAGCACCGGGGAGCTGTTTTTT. This codes for CASSLTASGVGSTGELFF.

V usage is TRBV7-2 and J usage is TRBJ2-5; D ambiguous. Deletions cut 5 bases from V and 5 bases from J, with 9 bases between. CDR3 length: 12 amino acids. Germline CDR1 and CDR2: SGHTA and FQGNSA. CDR3 nucleotides: TGTGCCAGCAGCCCTATACGGGAGACCCAGTACTTC. Amino acids: CASSPIRETQYF.

The chain carries TRBV5-6 and TRBJ2-5, with 9 bases matching TRBD1. J gave up 6 bases and V 6 bases, and 12 bases lay outside the gene matches. The CDR3 totals 15 residues. CDR1 SGHDT and CDR2 YYEEEE come from the germline V gene. The CDR3 DNA follows: TGTGCCAGCACCAGAGGGACAGGGCGGTTGAAGACCCAGTACTTC. It is translated as CASTRGTGRLKTQYF.

V gene TRBV4-2 combines with J gene TRBJ1-5; D not certain. The CDR3 runs 15 residues. The V end lost 4 bases, the J end lost 7 bases, and 17 bases lay between the germline ends. The germline CDR1 and CDR2 sequences are LGHNA and YNFKEQ. The CDR3 loop reads CASSRSPLGSQPQHF. The CDR3 DNA is TGTGCCAGCAGCCGAAGCCCCCTCGGGAGCCAGCCCCAGCATTTT.

The chain recombines TRBV18 with TRBJ1-4; D gene ambiguous. The CDR3 contains 14 residues. V was clipped by 1 base and J by 17 bases, with 20 bases between them. The germline CDR1 and CDR2 sequences are KGHSH and LQKENI. The CDR3 is CASSPQGAVNEIFF. The CDR3 bases are TGTGCCAGCTCACCACAAGGTGCAGTTAATGAGATCTTTTTT.

The V call is TRBV28, the J call TRBJ2-3; 11 bases map to TRBD2. Germline V gene lookup returns CDR1 MDHEN and CDR2 SYDVKM. The CDR3 extends over 17 amino acids. J gave up 6 bases and V 2 bases, and 10 bases lay outside the gene matches. The CDR3 protein is CASSLGGSGRAGDTQYF. CDR3 nucleotides: TGTGCCAGCAGTTTAGGGGGTAGCGGGAGGGCCGGGGATACGCAGTATTTT.

This clone was counted a single time. As DNA, the CDR3 is TGTGCCTGGTCCTCCCGGGACAGGGGGGGTGAAAAACTGTTTTTT. It yields the protein CAWSSRDRGGEKLFF. J is TRBJ1-4 and V is TRBV30, with 11 bases fitting TRBD1. Trimming took 5 bases from V and 7 from J; bases not matched to a gene: 9. This CDR3 has 15 residues. Germline loops: CDR1 GTSNPN, CDR2 SVGIG (reference sequence).

This rearrangement joins TRBV4-1 to TRBJ2-5; D possibly corresponds to TRBD1 (6 bases). The germline V gene has CDR1 MGHRA and CDR2 YSYEKL. The V gene lost 0 bases and the J gene lost 5 bases, with 16 bases spanning the gap. This CDR3 has 16 amino acids. CDR3 bases: TGCGCCAGCAGCCAAGATCGGCCAGGGGTCGTGGAGACCCAGTACTTC. This codes for CASSQDRPGVVETQYF.

The V gene is TRBV11-2, the J gene TRBJ2-1; 7 bases line up with TRBD1. This CDR3 spans 15 amino acids. Germline-derived CDR1 and CDR2 are SGHAT and FQNNGV. V lost 1 base, J lost 4 bases, and 4 bases stayed unmatched. For the CDR3, the DNA is TGTGCCAGCAGCTTAGGAACAGGGGCATACAATGAGCAGTTCTTC. Its protein product is CASSLGTGAYNEQFF.

CDR3 nucleotide sequence: TGTGCCAGCAGCCCAGGACTAGGCCAGCGTGGCAATGAGCAGTTCTTC. It is translated as CASSPGLGQRGNEQFF. The rearrangement joins TRBV7-9 to TRBJ2-1; TRBD2 matches 7 bases. Germline CDR1 and CDR2: SEHNR and FQNEAQ (reference sequence). The CDR3 totals 16 residues. V lost 5 bases and J lost 6; bases outside the gene matches: 13. Looking up the rest from reference TRBV7-9 and TRBJ2-1 gives the full variable domain: DTGVSQNPRHKITKRGQNVTFRCDPISEHNRLYWYRQTLGQGPEFLTYFQNEAQLEKSRLLSDRFSAERPKGSFSTLEIQRTEQGDSAMYLCASSPGLGQRGNEQFFGPGTRLTVL.

This chain connects TRBV19 to TRBJ1-1; D perhaps matches TRBD1 (6 bases). The ends were cut back, 3 bases at V and 3 bases at J, with 17 bases in the middle. The CDR3 has 16 amino acids. The V gene's germline CDR1 is LNHDA and CDR2 SQIVND (reference sequence). The CDR3 bases are TGTGCCAGTAGTATGGGGACACCAGACGTGTACACTGAAGCTTTCTTT. The encoded protein is CASSMGTPDVYTEAFF.

The rearrangement uses TRBV7-4 and TRBJ2-4; 12 bases agree with TRBD2. The CDR3 runs 18 residues. Unmatched junction bases numbered 8, after V lost 5 bases and J lost 0 bases. CDR1 SGHVT and CDR2 SQSDAQ come from the germline V gene. In nucleotides, the CDR3 is TGTGCCAGCAGCCGGACTAGCGGGGTTCACCGAGCCAAAAACATTCAGTACTTC. It encodes CASSRTSGVHRAKNIQYF.

V gene TRBV15 combines with J gene TRBJ1-5, with unresolved D. V lost 1 base and J 0 bases, leaving 7 bases between the germline ends. CDR3 length: 15 residues. The V gene's germline CDR1 is LNHNV and CDR2 YYDKDF (reference sequence). CDR3 nucleotide sequence: TGTGCCACCAGCAGAGGAGGAAGTAGCAATCAGCCCCAGCATTTT. Protein: CATSRGGSSNQPQHF.

This chain links TRBV28 with TRBJ1-5, with D maybe TRBD1 (6 bases). The germline CDR1 and CDR2 sequences are MDHEN and SYDVKM. V was clipped by 6 bases and J by 7 bases, with 25 bases between them. The CDR3 has 17 amino acids. CDR3 residues: CASSLPLLIRGGQPQHF. CDR3 in DNA: TGTGCCAGCAGCCTACCTCTTCTTATCCGGGGGGGCCAGCCCCAGCATTTT. Drawing the rest from reference TRBV28 and TRBJ1-5, the complete variable domain is DVKVTQSSRYLVKRTGEKVFLECVQDMDHENMFWYRQDPGLGLRLIYFSYDVKMKEKGDIPEGYSVSREKKERFSLILESASTNQTSMYLCASSLPLLIRGGQPQHFGDGTRLSIL.

The V gene is TRBV28, the J gene TRBJ2-7, with D possibly matching TRBD1 (6 bases). CDR1 and CDR2 from the germline V gene are MDHEN and SYDVKM. The CDR3 is 13 amino acids. V lost 8 bases and J 6 bases, leaving 17 bases between the germline ends. This CDR3 reads CASCAGDSGEQYF. The CDR3 DNA is TGTGCCAGCTGCGCAGGGGATTCTGGCGAGCAGTACTTC. The entire variable domain, with the rest obtained from reference TRBV28 and TRBJ2-7, is as follows: DVKVTQSSRYLVKRTGEKVFLECVQDMDHENMFWYRQDPGLGLRLIYFSYDVKMKEKGDIPEGYSVSREKKERFSLILESASTNQTSMYLCASCAGDSGEQYFGPGTRLTVT.

The chain uses TRBV11-2 and TRBJ1-2; D is ambiguous. CDR3 length: 16 amino acids. CDR1 is SGHAT and CDR2 is FQNNGV in the germline V gene. V shed 1 base and J shed 3 bases, with 15 bases lying between them. The CDR3: CASSLGSGSTDYGYTF. Here the CDR3 DNA reads TGTGCCAGCAGCTTAGGATCCGGCAGTACAGACTATGGCTACACCTTC.

This rearrangement joins TRBV27 to TRBJ1-1; D unclear. CDR3 length: 13 amino acids. The germline V gene encodes CDR1 MNHEY and CDR2 SMNVEV (reference sequence). Trimming took 6 bases from V and 5 from J, leaving 13 bases between them. CDR3 DNA sequence: TGTGCCAGCAGCCTCTTCGGGGAGACTGAAGCTTTCTTT. Translated, it gives CASSLFGETEAFF.

The chain has TRBV2 and TRBJ1-2; a possible D gene is TRBD1 (6 bases). The CDR3 contains 14 residues. The germline CDR1 and CDR2 sequences are SNHLY and FYNNEI. V lost 7 bases, J lost 7 bases, and 19 bases lay in between. DNA for the CDR3: TGTGCCAGCACCCAAGGGGGGGGCGGTTTTGGCTACACCTTC. Residues: CASTQGGGGFGYTF.

V gene TRBV7-2 combines with J gene TRBJ2-3; possible D gene TRBD2, 6 bases. Trimming pared 5 bases from V and 4 bases from J, leaving 13 bases between. The CDR3 extends over 14 amino acids. Germline loops: CDR1 SGHTA, CDR2 FQGNSA. CDR3 sequence reads: CASSLRLGPDTQYF. In nucleotides, the CDR3 is TGTGCCAGCAGCCTCCGACTAGGCCCAGATACGCAGTATTTT.